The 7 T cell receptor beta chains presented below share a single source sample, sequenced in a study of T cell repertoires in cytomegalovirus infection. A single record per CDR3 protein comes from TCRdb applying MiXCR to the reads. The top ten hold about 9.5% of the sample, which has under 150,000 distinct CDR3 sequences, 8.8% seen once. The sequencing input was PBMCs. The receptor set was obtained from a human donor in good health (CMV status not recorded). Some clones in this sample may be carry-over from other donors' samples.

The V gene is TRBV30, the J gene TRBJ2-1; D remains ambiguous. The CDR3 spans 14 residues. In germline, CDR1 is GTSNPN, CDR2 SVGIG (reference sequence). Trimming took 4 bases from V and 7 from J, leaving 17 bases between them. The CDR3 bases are TGTGCCTGGACCCACTTAACTCTCAATAATGAGCAGTTCTTC. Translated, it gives CAWTHLTLNNEQFF.

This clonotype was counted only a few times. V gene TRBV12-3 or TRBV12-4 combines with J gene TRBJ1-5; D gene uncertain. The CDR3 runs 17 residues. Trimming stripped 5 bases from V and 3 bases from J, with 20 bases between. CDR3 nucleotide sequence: TGTGCCAGCAGTCCAATAATAAGCCAGTCCCCCAATCAGCCCCAGCATTTT. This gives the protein CASSPIISQSPNQPQHF.

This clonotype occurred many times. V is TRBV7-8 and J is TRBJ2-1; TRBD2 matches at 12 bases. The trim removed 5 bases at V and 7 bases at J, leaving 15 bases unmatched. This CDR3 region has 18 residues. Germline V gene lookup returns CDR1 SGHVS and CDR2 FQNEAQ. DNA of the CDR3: TGTGCCAGCAGCGGACCTAGCGGGGGGGCCTATATAAGTAATGAGCAGTTCTTC. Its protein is CASSGPSGGAYISNEQFF.

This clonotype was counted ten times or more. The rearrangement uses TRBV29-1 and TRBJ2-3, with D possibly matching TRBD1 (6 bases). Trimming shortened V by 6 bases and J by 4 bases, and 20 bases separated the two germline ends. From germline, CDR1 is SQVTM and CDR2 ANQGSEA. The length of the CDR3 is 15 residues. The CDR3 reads CSVDGTQGISDTQYF. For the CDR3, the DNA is TGCAGCGTCGACGGGACACAAGGTATCTCAGATACGCAGTATTTT.

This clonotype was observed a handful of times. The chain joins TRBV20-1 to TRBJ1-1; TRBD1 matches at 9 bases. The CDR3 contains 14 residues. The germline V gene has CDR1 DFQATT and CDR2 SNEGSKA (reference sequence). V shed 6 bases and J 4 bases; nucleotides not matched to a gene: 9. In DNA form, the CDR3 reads TGCAGTGCCTACAGGGGGCAGGGTGGCACTGAAGCTTTCTTT. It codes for CSAYRGQGGTEAFF.

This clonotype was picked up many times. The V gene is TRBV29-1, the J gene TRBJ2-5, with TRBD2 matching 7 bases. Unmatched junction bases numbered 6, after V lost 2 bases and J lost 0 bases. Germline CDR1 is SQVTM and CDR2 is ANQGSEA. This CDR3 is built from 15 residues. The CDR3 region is CSVELQRGYQETQYF. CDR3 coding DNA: TGCAGCGTTGAATTGCAGCGGGGTTACCAAGAGACCCAGTACTTC.

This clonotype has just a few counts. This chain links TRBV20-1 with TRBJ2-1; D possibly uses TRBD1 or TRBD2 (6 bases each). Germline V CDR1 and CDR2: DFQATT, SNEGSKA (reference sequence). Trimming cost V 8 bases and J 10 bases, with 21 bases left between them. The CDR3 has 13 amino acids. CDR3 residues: CSPTGGAYREQFF. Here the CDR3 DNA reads TGCAGTCCTACCGGGGGCGCATACAGGGAGCAGTTCTTC.